Listed below are T cell receptor beta chains from one sample, sequenced in a study of T cell repertoires in aging, cancer and after chemotherapy. One entry per CDR3 protein, called by TCRdb with MiXCR from the multiplex PCR reads. The table includes 9,400 or so distinct CDR3 sequences, under 45% detected once. Sequenced: blood. These receptors came from a human donor in good health. Both conserved end residues are part of each CDR3. D genes are given only for firm matches. Clone sizes are given selectively: once, few, many, or a class where the clone is expanded.

>TRBD1|few|TRBV27|TRBJ1-1
CASSTWTGIMNTEAFF
TGTGCCAGCAGTACGTGGACAGGCATCATGAACACTGAAGCTTTCTTT
>TRBD1|-|TRBV6-5|TRBJ2-7
CASSLEQGNWREQYF
TGTGCCAGCAGCTTGGAACAGGGGAACTGGAGGGAGCAGTACTTC
>-|-|TRBV5-1|TRBJ1-2
CASSLSQQNGYGYTF
TGCGCCAGCAGCTTGTCTCAGCAAAATGGCTATGGCTACACCTTC
>TRBD2|few|TRBV13|TRBJ2-1
CASSPGGGRYEQFF
TGTGCCAGCAGCCCCGGGGGGGGGAGGTATGAGCAGTTCTTC
>TRBD1|-|TRBV20-1|TRBJ1-5
CSARDMTGGKQPQHF
TGCAGTGCTAGAGATATGACAGGGGGCAAGCAGCCCCAGCATTTT
>-|-|TRBV7-2|TRBJ1-1
CASSPYAAKDTEAFF
TGTGCCAGCAGCCCATATGCAGCGAAGGACACTGAAGCTTTCTTT
>-|few|TRBV5-4|TRBJ1-4
CASSLTGRGNEKLFF
TGTGCCAGCAGCTTAACAGGGAGGGGGAATGAAAAACTGTTTTTT
>TRBD1|few|TRBV29-1|TRBJ1-1
CSVARTGDTEAFF
TGCAGCGTTGCACGGACAGGGGACACTGAAGCTTTCTTT
>-|-|TRBV6-6|TRBJ1-1
CASTRQLNTEAFF
TGTGCCAGCACAAGACAGTTGAACACTGAAGCTTTCTTT
>-|-|TRBV6-5|TRBJ2-1
CASSSESSYNEQFF
TGTGCCAGCAGTTCGGAAAGCTCCTACAATGAGCAGTTCTTC
>TRBD1|few|TRBV12-3/TRBV12-4|TRBJ1-2
CASSWWDRPYGYTF
TGTGCCAGCAGTTGGTGGGACAGACCTTATGGCTACACCTTC
>TRBD1|-|TRBV27|TRBJ1-2
CASSPDPGQRYGYTF
TGTGCCAGCAGTCCGGATCCGGGACAGAGATATGGCTACACCTTC
>-|few|TRBV13|TRBJ2-7
CASSPRRGIGHEQYF
TGTGCCAGCAGCCCTAGAAGGGGAATAGGACACGAGCAGTACTTC
>-|-|TRBV6-2/TRBV6-3|TRBJ1-2
CASSSDRPYGYTF
TGTGCCAGCAGCTCCGACAGGCCCTATGGCTACACCTTC
>-|few|TRBV7-6|TRBJ2-7
CASSSTGQLDYEQYF
TGTGCCAGCAGCTCAACCGGGCAGCTTGACTACGAGCAGTACTTC
>TRBD2|-|TRBV6-2/TRBV6-3|TRBJ2-1
CASKGLAGVISEQFF
TGTGCCAGCAAGGGGCTAGCGGGAGTGATAAGTGAGCAGTTCTTC
>-|-|TRBV12-3/TRBV12-4|TRBJ1-1
CASSLHGATNTEAFF
TGTGCCAGCAGTTTACACGGCGCGACAAACACTGAAGCTTTCTTT
>TRBD1|-|TRBV12-3/TRBV12-4|TRBJ2-1
CASSGPDRGYNEQFF
TGTGCCAGCAGTGGACCGGACAGGGGCTACAATGAGCAGTTCTTC
>TRBD1|medium-sized|TRBV29-1|TRBJ1-1
CSVVTGATEAFF
TGCAGCGTAGTGACAGGGGCCACTGAAGCTTTCTTT
>-|-|TRBV29-1|TRBJ1-6
CSAQKLGDNSPLHF
TGCAGTGCCCAGAAACTAGGAGATAATTCACCCCTCCACTTT
>-|-|TRBV6-2/TRBV6-3|TRBJ2-7
CASINRVGYEQYF
TGTGCCAGCATCAACAGGGTCGGGTACGAGCAGTACTTC
>-|-|TRBV11-3|TRBJ2-3
CASSSYRADTQYF
TGCGCCAGCAGCTCCTACAGGGCAGATACGCAGTATTTT
>TRBD1|-|TRBV19|TRBJ1-4
CASMGDRNEKLFF
TGTGCCAGTATGGGGGACAGGAATGAAAAACTGTTTTTT
>-|-|TRBV27|TRBJ2-1
CASSLRGRPQFF
TGTGCCAGCAGTTTACGGGGTCGCCCCCAGTTCTTC
>TRBD1|-|TRBV27|TRBJ1-1
CASGGGVTEAFF
TGTGCCAGCGGAGGGGGCGTCACTGAAGCTTTCTTT
>-|-|TRBV19|TRBJ2-1
CASSIDVGVLEFF
TGTGCCAGTAGTATAGATGTGGGGGTTCTAGAGTTCTTC
>-|-|TRBV6-5|TRBJ2-1
CASSYPRGRQRSYNEQFF
TGTGCCAGCAGTTACCCGCGTGGGAGACAACGCTCCTACAATGAGCAGTTCTTC
>TRBD1|-|TRBV10-3|TRBJ2-5
CAISDPGTGVRETQYF
TGTGCCATCAGTGACCCTGGGACAGGGGTACGCGAGACCCAGTACTTC
>-|-|TRBV27|TRBJ2-1
CASSVGSNEQFF
TGTGCCAGCAGTGTGGGGTCGAATGAGCAGTTCTTC
>TRBD1|few|TRBV5-6|TRBJ2-6
CASSKDRGSSGANVLTF
TGTGCCAGCAGCAAGGACAGGGGAAGCTCTGGGGCCAACGTCCTGACTTTC
>-|few|TRBV19|TRBJ1-2
CASSPGANYGYTF
TGTGCCAGTAGCCCCGGAGCAAACTATGGCTACACCTTC
>TRBD2|few|TRBV6-4|TRBJ2-1
CASSDLAGAAAEQFF
TGTGCCAGCAGTGACCTAGCGGGCGCGGCGGCTGAGCAGTTCTTC
>-|few|TRBV29-1|TRBJ1-1
CSVEWQVEVTEAFF
TGCAGCGTTGAGTGGCAGGTCGAAGTTACTGAAGCTTTCTTT
>TRBD1|-|TRBV24-1|TRBJ1-4
CATSDPGTGDEKLFF
TGTGCCACCAGTGACCCTGGGACAGGGGATGAAAAACTGTTTTTT
>-|few|TRBV7-9|TRBJ1-1
CASSPDTTEAFF
TGTGCCAGCAGCCCGGACACCACTGAAGCTTTCTTT
>-|-|TRBV19|TRBJ1-1
CASSITGMATEAFF
TGTGCCAGTAGTATAACAGGGATGGCGACTGAAGCTTTCTTT
>-|-|TRBV13|TRBJ2-3
CASSINRRPQWNTQYF
TGTGCCAGCAGCATAAACCGGCGCCCCCAATGGAATACGCAGTATTTT
>-|-|TRBV19|TRBJ2-1
CASSIVLVDEQFF
TGTGCCAGTAGTATCGTATTAGTGGATGAGCAGTTCTTC
>-|few|TRBV19|TRBJ2-2
CASSIDRTTGELFF
TGTGCCAGTAGTATTGACAGGACAACCGGGGAGCTGTTTTTT
>-|-|TRBV7-6|TRBJ1-3
CASSQLNRENGNTIYF
TGTGCCAGCAGCCAGTTAAACAGGGAAAACGGAAACACCATATATTTT
>-|few|TRBV18|TRBJ1-2
CASSPGTVLNYGYTF
TGTGCCAGCTCACCAGGCACGGTCCTTAACTATGGCTACACCTTC
>-|few|TRBV30|TRBJ1-2
CAWSVSYYGYTF
TGTGCCTGGAGTGTTTCGTACTATGGCTACACCTTC
>-|-|TRBV6-5|TRBJ1-2
CASSYSPATNYGYTF
TGTGCCAGCAGTTACTCTCCAGCTACTAACTATGGCTACACCTTC
>-|-|TRBV27|TRBJ2-5
CASSLFQGFETQYF
TGTGCCAGCAGTTTATTTCAGGGGTTCGAGACCCAGTACTTC
>-|-|TRBV7-6|TRBJ1-5
CASSLASSGVSNQPQHF
TGTGCCAGCAGCTTAGCTTCTTCGGGGGTAAGCAATCAGCCCCAGCATTTT
>TRBD2|few|TRBV5-7|TRBJ2-7
CASSPTSGSPYEQYF
TGTGCCAGCAGCCCGACTAGCGGGAGCCCCTACGAGCAGTACTTC
>TRBD2|-|TRBV12-3/TRBV12-4|TRBJ2-1
CTSRLGGDSSNEQFF
TGTACCAGCAGACTTGGGGGGGATAGCTCCAATGAGCAGTTCTTC
>-|-|TRBV12-3/TRBV12-4|TRBJ2-1
CASTTGGLLINEQFF
TGTGCCAGCACTACAGGAGGACTACTAATCAATGAGCAGTTCTTC
>-|-|TRBV15|TRBJ1-2
CATSRDKGVDYGYTF
TGTGCCACCAGCAGAGATAAGGGGGTTGACTATGGCTACACCTTC
>TRBD1|few|TRBV6-5|TRBJ1-1
CASSYGTRTGVTEAFF
TGTGCCAGCAGTTACGGGACCCGGACAGGAGTCACTGAAGCTTTCTTT
>TRBD1|-|TRBV11-2|TRBJ1-3
CASSLSRTDRAGNTIYF
TGTGCCAGCAGCTTGTCCCGTACGGACAGGGCTGGAAACACCATATATTTT
>-|-|TRBV5-6|TRBJ2-2
CASSLVSGELFF
TGTGCCAGCAGCTTGGTCTCCGGGGAGCTGTTTTTT
>-|-|TRBV13|TRBJ2-7
CASSPGPRYEQYF
TGTGCCAGCAGCCCAGGGCCGAGGTACGAGCAGTACTTC
>TRBD2|-|TRBV19|TRBJ2-1
CASTGLAGDVEQFF
TGTGCCAGTACAGGACTAGCGGGAGACGTTGAGCAGTTCTTC
>-|-|TRBV6-6|TRBJ2-7
CASSYSDGQSEQYF
TGTGCCAGCAGTTACTCGGACGGCCAAAGCGAGCAGTACTTC
>TRBD1|few|TRBV29-1|TRBJ1-5
CSVRDRGFGQPQHF
TGCAGCGTCAGAGACAGGGGATTCGGTCAGCCCCAGCATTTT
>TRBD1|medium-sized|TRBV12-3/TRBV12-4|TRBJ2-3
CASSFKDRVWGTDTQYF
TGTGCCAGCAGTTTTAAGGACAGGGTATGGGGGACAGATACGCAGTATTTT
>TRBD2|medium-sized|TRBV29-1|TRBJ2-1
CSVEGRGGWFF
TGCAGCGTTGAAGGGCGGGGGGGCTGGTTCTTC
>TRBD2|few|TRBV6-5|TRBJ2-7
CASSYPGGGQGEQYF
TGTGCCAGCAGTTATCCCGGGGGGGGGCAGGGCGAGCAGTACTTC